A single T cell receptor (beta chain) is shown here with its context. Antigen specificity is unknown. An amount of RNA that ranged from roughly 0.45 to 1 ug was reverse transcribed with random hexamers. TCR beta CDR3 was amplified by immunoSEQ covering 54 Vbeta and 13 Jbeta. TCRdb reprocessed the immunoSEQ multiplex PCR reads with MiXCR, giving one entry per CDR3 protein. Of more than 130,000 distinct CDR3 sequences listed, roughly 94% are singletons. The sample originates from a study of CD8 T cells in Susac syndrome. Findings and caveats of the study: By the study's own acknowledgment, its TCR sequencing and HLA analysis included relatively few individuals.

Germline CDR1 and CDR2: LNHDA and SQIVND (reference sequence). V lost 3 bases to trimming and J lost 4 bases, with 13 bases between them. The CDR3 spans 15 residues. Sequencing of TCR beta covered CD8+ and CD4+ T cells obtained from blood. The source is a human donor in good health. Sequencing used CD8+ T cells from PBMCs. The chain joins TRBV19 to TRBJ2-1; possibly TRBD1 or TRBD2 for D (6 bases each). DNA for the CDR3: TGTGCCAGTAGTATTTACAGGGACTCGTACAATGAGCAGTTCTTC. Its protein product is CASSIYRDSYNEQFF.